This T cell receptor (beta chain) came from a study of blood T cells in healthy people across ages. Next came a second PCR, run for roughly 6 to 11 cycles, which used a sample-barcoded 5' primer along with a J-beta primer mix. A single record per CDR3 protein comes from TCRdb applying MiXCR to the 5' RACE reads. Among approximately 490,000 distinct CDR3 sequences listed, nearly 25% were seen once. This CDR3 spans 16 amino acids. Germline CDR1 SGHAT, CDR2 FQNNGV. Trimming took 4 bases from V and 4 from J; bases not matched to a gene: 10. This clonotype has a handful of counts. These data were also reused for a study on T cells of mothers and their children.

This sequence joins TRBV11-2 and TRBJ2-7; 10 bases match TRBD1. This receptor was obtained from a boy between 10 and 17 years old in good health. The specimen was blood. The CDR3 is CASSSLRRQGAYEQYF. CDR3 coding DNA: TGTGCCAGCAGCTCTCTCCGTAGACAGGGGGCTTACGAGCAGTACTTC. Based on the CDR3 plus reference TRBV11-2 and TRBJ2-7, the full variable domain is EAGVAQSPRYKIIEKRQSVAFWCNPISGHATLYWYQQILGQGPKLLIQFQNNGVVDDSQLPKDRFSAERLKGVDSTLKIQPAKLEDSAVYLCASSSLRRQGAYEQYFGPGTRLTVT.